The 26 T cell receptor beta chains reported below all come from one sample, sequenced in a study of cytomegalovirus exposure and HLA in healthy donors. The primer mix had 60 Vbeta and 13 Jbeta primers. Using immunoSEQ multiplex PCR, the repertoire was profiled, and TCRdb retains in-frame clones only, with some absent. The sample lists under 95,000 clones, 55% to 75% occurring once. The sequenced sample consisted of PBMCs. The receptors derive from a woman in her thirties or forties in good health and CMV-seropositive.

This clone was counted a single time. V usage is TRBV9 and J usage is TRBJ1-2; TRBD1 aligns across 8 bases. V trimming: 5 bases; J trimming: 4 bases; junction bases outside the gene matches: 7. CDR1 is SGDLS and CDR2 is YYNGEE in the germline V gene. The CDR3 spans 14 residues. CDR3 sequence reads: CASRETGTGYGYTF. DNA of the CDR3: TGTGCCAGCAGAGAAACCGGGACAGGCTATGGCTACACCTTC.

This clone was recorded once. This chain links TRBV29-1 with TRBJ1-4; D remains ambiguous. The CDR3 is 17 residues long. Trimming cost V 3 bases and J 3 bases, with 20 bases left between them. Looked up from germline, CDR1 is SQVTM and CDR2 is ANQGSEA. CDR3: CSVELLFPGSANEKLFF. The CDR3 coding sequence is TGCAGCGTTGAGTTACTATTTCCGGGGAGTGCTAATGAAAAACTGTTTTTT.

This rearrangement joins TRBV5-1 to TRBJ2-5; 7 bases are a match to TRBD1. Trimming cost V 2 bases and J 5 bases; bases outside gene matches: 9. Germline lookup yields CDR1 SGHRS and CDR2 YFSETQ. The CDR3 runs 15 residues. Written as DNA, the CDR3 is TGCGCCAGCAGCTTCATCACGGCAGGGGGTGAGACCCAGTACTTC. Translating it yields CASSFITAGGETQYF.

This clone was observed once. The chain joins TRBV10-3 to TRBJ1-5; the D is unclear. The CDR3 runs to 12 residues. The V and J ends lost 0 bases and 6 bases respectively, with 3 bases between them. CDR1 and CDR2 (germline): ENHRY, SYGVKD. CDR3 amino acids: CAISESSQPQHF. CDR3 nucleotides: TGTGCCATCAGTGAGTCTAGTCAGCCCCAGCATTTT.

The CDR3 is CASSQAPFLGELTDTQYF. Written as DNA, the CDR3 is TGCGCCAGCAGCCAAGCCCCCTTCCTTGGGGAGCTCACAGATACGCAGTATTTT. The chain recombines TRBV4-1 with TRBJ2-3; D might be TRBD2 (5 bases). The germline V gene encodes CDR1 MGHRA and CDR2 YSYEKL. With 1 base removed from V and 2 bases from J, the gap between germline ends came to 19 bases. The CDR3 loop spans 18 amino acids.

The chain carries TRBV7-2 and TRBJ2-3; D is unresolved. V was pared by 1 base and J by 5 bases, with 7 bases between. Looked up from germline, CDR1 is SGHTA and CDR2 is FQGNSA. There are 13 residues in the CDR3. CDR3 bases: TGTGCCAGCAGCTTAGTGGCGGTAGATACGCAGTATTTT. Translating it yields CASSLVAVDTQYF.

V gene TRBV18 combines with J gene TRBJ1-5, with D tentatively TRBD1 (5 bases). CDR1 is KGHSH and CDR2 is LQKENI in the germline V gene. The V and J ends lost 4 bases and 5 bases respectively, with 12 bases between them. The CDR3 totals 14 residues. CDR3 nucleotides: TGTGCCAGCTCACAACAGGCATCTGATCAGCCCCAGCATTTT. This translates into CASSQQASDQPQHF.

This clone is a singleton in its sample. The CDR3 reads CASSLESEGGTEAFF. The CDR3 region has the DNA TGCGCCAGCAGCTTGGAATCAGAAGGGGGAACTGAAGCTTTCTTT. This sequence joins TRBV5-1 and TRBJ1-1, with D possibly TRBD1 on 6 matching bases. V lost 0 bases, J lost 5 bases, and 14 bases lay in between. CDR3 length equals 15 residues. Germline CDR1 SGHRS, CDR2 YFSETQ.

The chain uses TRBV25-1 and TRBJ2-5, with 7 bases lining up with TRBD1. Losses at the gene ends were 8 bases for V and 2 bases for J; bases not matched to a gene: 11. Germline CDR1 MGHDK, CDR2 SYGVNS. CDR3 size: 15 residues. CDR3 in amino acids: CASGRGQQGQETQYF. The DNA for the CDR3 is TGTGCCAGCGGCAGGGGCCAACAGGGGCAAGAGACCCAGTACTTC.

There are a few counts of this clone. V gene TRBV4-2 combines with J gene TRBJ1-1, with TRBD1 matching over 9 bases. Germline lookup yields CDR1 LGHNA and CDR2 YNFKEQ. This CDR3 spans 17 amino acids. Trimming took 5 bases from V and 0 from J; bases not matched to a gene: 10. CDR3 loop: CASSRTGGPPMNTEAFF. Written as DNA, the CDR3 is TGTGCCAGCAGCAGAACAGGGGGCCCTCCCATGAACACTGAAGCTTTCTTT.

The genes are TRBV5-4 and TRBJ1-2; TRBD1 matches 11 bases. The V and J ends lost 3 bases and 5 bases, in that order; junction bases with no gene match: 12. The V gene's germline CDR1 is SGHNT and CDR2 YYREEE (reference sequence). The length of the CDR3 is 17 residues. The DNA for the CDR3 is TGTGCCAGCAGCTCTTCCCCTAGGACAGGGGGCTCTTATGGCTACACCTTC. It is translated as CASSSSPRTGGSYGYTF.

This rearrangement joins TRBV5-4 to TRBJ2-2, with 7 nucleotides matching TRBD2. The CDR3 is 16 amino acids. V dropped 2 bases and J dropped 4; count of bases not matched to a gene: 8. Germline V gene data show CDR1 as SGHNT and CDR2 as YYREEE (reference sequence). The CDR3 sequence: CASSFRQRGSTGELFF. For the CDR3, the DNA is TGTGCCAGCAGCTTTAGACAGCGGGGTAGCACCGGGGAGCTGTTTTTT. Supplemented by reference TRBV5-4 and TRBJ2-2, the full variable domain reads ETGVTQSPTHLIKTRGQQVTLRCSSQSGHNTVSWYQQALGQGPQFIFQYYREEENGRGNFPPRFSGLQFPNYSSELNVNALELDDSALYLCASSFRQRGSTGELFFGEGSRLTVL.

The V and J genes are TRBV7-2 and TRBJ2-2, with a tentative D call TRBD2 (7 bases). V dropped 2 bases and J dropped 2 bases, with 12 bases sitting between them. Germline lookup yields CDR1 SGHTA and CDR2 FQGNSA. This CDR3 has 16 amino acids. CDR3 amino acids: CASSLRGGANTGELFF. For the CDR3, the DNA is TGTGCCAGCAGCTTACGAGGGGGGGCCAACACCGGGGAGCTGTTTTTT.

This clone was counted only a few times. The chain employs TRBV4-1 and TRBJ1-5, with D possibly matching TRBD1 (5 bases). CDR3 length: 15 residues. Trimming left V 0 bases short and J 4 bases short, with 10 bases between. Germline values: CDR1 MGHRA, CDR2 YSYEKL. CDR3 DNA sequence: TGCGCCAGCAGCCAAGACAGGGTTGGGAATCAGCCCCAGCATTTT. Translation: CASSQDRVGNQPQHF.

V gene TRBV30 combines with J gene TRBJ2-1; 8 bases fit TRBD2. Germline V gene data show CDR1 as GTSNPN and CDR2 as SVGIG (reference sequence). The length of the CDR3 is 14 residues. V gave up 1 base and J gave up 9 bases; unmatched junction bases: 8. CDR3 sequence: CAWSGGLGGSEQFF. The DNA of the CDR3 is TGTGCCTGGAGTGGGGGACTAGGGGGATCTGAGCAGTTCTTC.

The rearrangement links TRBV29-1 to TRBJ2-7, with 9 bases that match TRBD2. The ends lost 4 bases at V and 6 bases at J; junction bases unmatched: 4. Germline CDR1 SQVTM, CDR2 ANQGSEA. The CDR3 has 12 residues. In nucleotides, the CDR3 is TGCAGCGTTGCTAGCGGGGCCGTCGAGCAGTACTTC. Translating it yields CSVASGAVEQYF.

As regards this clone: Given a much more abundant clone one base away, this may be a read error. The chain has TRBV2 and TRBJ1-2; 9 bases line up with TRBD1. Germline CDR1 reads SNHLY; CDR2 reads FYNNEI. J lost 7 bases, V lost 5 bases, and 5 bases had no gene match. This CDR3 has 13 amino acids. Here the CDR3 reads CASSSGTGLGYTF. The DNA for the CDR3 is TGTGCCAGCAGTTCCGGGACAGGGCTTGGCTACACCTTC.

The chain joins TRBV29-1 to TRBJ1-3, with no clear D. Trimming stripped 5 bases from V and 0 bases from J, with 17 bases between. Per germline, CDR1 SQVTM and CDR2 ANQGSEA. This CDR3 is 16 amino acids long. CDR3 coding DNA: TGCAGCGTTATCGAGGGCAGTCAGTACTCTGGAAACACCATATATTTT. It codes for CSVIEGSQYSGNTIYF. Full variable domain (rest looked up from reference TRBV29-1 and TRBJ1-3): SAVISQKPSRDICQRGTSLTIQCQVDSQVTMMFWYRQQPGQSLTLIATANQGSEATYESGFVIDKFPISRPNLTFSTLTVSNMSPEDSSIYLCSVIEGSQYSGNTIYFGEGSWLTVV.

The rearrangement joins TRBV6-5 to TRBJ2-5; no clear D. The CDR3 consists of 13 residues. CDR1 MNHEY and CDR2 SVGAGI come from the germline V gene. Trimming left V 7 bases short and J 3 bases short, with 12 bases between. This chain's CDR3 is CASKPVVEETQYF. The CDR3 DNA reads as TGTGCCAGCAAGCCTGTCGTCGAAGAGACCCAGTACTTC.

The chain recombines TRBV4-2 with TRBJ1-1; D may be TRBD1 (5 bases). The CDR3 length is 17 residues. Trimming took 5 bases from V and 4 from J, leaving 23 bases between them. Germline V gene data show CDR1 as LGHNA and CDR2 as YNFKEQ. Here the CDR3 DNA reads TGTGCCAGCAGCGGAGGGCAGGGTTCCCGCGCGAGCACTGAAGCTTTCTTT. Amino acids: CASSGGQGSRASTEAFF.

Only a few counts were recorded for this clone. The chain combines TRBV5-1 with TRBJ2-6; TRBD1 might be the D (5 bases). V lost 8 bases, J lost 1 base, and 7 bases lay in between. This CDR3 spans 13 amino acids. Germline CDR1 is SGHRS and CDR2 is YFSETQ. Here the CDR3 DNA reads TGCGCCAGTGGGGCTTCTGGGGCCAACGTCCTGACTTTC. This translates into CASGASGANVLTF.

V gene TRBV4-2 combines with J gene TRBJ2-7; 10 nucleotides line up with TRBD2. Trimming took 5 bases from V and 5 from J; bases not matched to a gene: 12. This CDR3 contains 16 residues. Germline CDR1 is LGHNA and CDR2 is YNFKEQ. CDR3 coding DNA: TGTGCCAGCAGCACCACGACCGGGACTAGCGTCCACGAGCAGTACTTC. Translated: CASSTTTGTSVHEQYF.

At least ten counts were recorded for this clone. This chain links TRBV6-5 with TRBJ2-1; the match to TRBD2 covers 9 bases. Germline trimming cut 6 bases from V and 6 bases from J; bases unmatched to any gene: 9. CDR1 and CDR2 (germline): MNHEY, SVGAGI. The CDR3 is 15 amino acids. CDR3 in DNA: TGTGCCAGCAGCCCGACCGGGACTAGCCGCAATGAGCAGTTCTTC. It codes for CASSPTGTSRNEQFF.

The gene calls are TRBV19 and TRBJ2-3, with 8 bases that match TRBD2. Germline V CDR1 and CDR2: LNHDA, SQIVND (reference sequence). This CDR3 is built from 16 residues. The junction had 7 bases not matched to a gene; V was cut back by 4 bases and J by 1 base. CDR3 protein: CASSRVAGTRTDTQYF. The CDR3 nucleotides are TGTGCCAGTAGTAGGGTAGCGGGAACCCGCACAGATACGCAGTATTTT.

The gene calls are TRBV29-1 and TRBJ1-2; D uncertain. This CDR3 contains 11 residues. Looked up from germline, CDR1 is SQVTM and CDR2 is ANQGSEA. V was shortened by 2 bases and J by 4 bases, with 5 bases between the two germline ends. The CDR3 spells CSVENSYGYTF. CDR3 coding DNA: TGCAGCGTTGAAAACAGCTATGGCTACACCTTC.

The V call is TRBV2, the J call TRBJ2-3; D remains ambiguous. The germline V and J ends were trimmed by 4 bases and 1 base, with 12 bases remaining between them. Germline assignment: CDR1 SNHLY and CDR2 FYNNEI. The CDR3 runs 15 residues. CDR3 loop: CASSVRELGTDTQYF. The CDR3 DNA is TGTGCCAGCAGTGTGAGAGAGTTGGGCACAGATACGCAGTATTTT.